The subject of this entry is one T cell receptor beta chain. Its antigen remains unidentified. Systemic immunosuppression or autoimmune disease history was grounds to exclude patients. The sample comes from a study of OX40 agonist ivuxolimab in advanced cancers. Background on the study: The group had a mean age of around 64 years, ranged from about 20 to 79, and was roughly 83% male.

Profiling relied on immunoSEQ multiplex PCR, and the TCRdb table lists in-frame clones only, not all of them. The repertoire includes some 140,000 clones, 85% to 95% of them detected once, and roughly 0.94% sits in the top ten. Regarding the study as a whole: Still undetermined is the antigen specificity of the expanded peripheral T cells.

Sample: CD4+ or CD8+ T cells sorted from blood, taken in a trial of the OX40 agonist ivuxolimab. This clonotype was sampled from an adult with an advanced solid tumor such as melanoma, head and neck, liver or kidney cancer.

CDR3 protein: CASSLAGTGGRNIQYF. CDR3 DNA sequence: TGTGCCAGCAGCTTAGCAGGGACCGGGGGGAGAAACATTCAGTACTTC. V is TRBV5-4 and J is TRBJ2-4; 7 positions match TRBD2. With 2 bases clipped from V and 6 bases from J, the junction kept 11 bases outside the gene matches. There are 16 residues in the CDR3. Germline V gene sequence: CDR1 SGHNT, CDR2 YYREEE (reference sequence).